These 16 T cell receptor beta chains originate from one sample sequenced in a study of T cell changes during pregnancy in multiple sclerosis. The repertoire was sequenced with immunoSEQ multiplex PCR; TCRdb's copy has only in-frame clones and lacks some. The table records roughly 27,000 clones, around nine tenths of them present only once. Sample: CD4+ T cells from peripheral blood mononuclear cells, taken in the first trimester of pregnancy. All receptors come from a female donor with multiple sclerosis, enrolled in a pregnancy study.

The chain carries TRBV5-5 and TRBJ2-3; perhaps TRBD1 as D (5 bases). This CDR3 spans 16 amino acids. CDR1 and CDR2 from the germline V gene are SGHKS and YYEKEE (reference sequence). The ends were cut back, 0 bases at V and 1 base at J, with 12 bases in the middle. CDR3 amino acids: CASSLVGAWGTDTQYF. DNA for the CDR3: TGTGCCAGCAGCTTGGTTGGGGCATGGGGCACAGATACGCAGTATTTT.

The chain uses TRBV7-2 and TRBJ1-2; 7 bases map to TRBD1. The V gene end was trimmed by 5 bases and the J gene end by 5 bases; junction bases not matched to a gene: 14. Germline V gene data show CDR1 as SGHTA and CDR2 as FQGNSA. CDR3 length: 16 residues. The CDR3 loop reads CASSAHFRGPGYGYTF. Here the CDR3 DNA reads TGTGCCAGCAGCGCTCACTTTAGGGGGCCTGGGTATGGCTACACCTTC.

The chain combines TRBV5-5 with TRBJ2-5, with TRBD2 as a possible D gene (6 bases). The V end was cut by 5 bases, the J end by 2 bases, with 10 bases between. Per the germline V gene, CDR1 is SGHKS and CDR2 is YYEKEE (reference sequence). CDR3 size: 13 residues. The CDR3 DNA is TGTGCCAGCAGGAGACGGGGGCAAGAGACCCAGTACTTC. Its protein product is CASRRRGQETQYF.

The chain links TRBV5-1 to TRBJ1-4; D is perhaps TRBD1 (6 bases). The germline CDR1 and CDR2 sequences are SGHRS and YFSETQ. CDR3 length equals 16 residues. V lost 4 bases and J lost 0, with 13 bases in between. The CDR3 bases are TGCGCCAGCAGCCGGCTGACAGGTGCAACTAATGAAAAACTGTTTTTT. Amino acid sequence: CASSRLTGATNEKLFF.

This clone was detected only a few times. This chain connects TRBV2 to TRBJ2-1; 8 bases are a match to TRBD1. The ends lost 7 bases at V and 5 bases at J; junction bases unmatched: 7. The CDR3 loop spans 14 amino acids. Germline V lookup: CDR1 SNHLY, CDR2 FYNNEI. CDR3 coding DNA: TGTGCCAGCAATGGACAGGGCGGGAACAATGAGCAGTTCTTC. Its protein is CASNGQGGNNEQFF. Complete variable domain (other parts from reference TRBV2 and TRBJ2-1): EPEVTQTPSHQVTQMGQEVILRCVPISNHLYFYWYRQILGQKVEFLVSFYNNEISEKSEIFDDQFSVERPDGSNFTLKIRSTKLEDSAMYFCASNGQGGNNEQFFGPGTRLTVL.

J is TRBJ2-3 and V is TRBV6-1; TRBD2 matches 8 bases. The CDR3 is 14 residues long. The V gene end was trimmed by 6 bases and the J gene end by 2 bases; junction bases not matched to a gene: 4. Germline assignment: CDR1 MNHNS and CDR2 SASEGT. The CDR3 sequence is CASRAGAFTDTQYF. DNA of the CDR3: TGTGCCAGCAGAGCGGGGGCTTTCACAGATACGCAGTATTTT.

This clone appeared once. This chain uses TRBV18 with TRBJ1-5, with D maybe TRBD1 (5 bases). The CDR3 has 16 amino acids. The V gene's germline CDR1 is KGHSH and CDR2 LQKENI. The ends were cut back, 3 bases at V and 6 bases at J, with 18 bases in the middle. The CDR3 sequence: CASSPQVMQGGQPQHF. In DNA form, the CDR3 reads TGTGCCAGCTCACCCCAGGTCATGCAGGGTGGTCAGCCCCAGCATTTT.

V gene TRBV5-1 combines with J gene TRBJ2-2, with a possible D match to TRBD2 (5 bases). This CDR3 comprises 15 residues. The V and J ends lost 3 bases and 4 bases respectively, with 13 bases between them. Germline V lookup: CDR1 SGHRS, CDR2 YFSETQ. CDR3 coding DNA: TGCGCCAGCAGCTCCCTCGGGGAACCCACCGGGGAGCTGTTTTTT. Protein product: CASSSLGEPTGELFF.

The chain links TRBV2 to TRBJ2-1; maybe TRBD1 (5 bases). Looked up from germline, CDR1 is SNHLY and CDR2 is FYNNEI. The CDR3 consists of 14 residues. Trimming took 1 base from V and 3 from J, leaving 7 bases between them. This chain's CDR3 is CASSEEGLYNEQFF. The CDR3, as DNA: TGTGCCAGCAGTGAAGAGGGGCTCTACAATGAGCAGTTCTTC.

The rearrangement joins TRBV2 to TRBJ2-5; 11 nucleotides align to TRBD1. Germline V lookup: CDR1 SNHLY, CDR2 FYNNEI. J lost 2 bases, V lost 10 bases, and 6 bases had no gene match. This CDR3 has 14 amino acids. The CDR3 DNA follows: TGTGCCATAGGACAGGGGGCAGGACAAGAGACCCAGTACTTC. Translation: CAIGQGAGQETQYF.

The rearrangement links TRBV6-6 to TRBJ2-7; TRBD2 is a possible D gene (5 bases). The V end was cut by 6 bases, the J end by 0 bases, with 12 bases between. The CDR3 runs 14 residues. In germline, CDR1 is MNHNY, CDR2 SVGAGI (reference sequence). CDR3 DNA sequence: TGTGCCAGCAGGGAGAGGGTCCTCTCCTACGAGCAGTACTTC. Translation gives CASRERVLSYEQYF.

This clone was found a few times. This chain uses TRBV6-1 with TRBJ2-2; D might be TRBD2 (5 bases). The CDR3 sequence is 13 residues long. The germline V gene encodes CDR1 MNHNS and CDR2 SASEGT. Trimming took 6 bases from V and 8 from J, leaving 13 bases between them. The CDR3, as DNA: TGTGCCAGCAGGAGCGCTGGCGGGGGGGAGCTGTTTTTT. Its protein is CASRSAGGGELFF.

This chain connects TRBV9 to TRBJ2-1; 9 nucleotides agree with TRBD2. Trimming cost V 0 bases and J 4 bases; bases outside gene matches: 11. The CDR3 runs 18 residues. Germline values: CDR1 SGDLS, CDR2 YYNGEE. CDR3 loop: CASSVGRGGGAAYNEQFF. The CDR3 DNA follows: TGTGCCAGCAGCGTAGGGAGAGGCGGGGGGGCCGCATACAATGAGCAGTTCTTC.

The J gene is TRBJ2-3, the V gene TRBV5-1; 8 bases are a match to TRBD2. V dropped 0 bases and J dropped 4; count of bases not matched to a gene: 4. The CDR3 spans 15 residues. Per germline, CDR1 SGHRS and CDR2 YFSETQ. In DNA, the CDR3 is TGCGCCAGCAGCTTGGACGGGGGGGCCCCAGATACGCAGTATTTT. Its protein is CASSLDGGAPDTQYF.

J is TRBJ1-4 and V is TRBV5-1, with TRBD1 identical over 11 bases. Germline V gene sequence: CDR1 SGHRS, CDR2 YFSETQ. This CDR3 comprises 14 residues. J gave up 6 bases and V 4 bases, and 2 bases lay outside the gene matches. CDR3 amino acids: CASSGGQGDEKLFF. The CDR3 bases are TGCGCCAGCAGCGGGGGACAGGGGGATGAAAAACTGTTTTTT.

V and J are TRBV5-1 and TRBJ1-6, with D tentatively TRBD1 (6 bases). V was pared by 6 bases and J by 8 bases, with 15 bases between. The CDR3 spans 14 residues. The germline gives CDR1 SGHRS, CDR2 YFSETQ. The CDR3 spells CASKLGGFDSPLHF. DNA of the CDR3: TGCGCCAGCAAGTTAGGGGGTTTCGATTCACCCCTCCACTTT.